A selection of T cell receptor beta chains follows, all from one sample in a study of blood T cells in healthy people across ages. TCRdb re-derived calls from the 5' RACE reads in MiXCR, one entry per CDR3 protein. The table has 650,000 to 800,000 distinct CDR3 sequences, around 43% seen once. The sample consisted of blood. The receptors stem from a man between 60 and 75 years old in good health. CDR3s include the opening cysteine and the closing phenylalanine or tryptophan. A D gene is named only where the DNA matches it firmly. Rows give clone size only sometimes, using once, few, many, or a class for an expanded clone.

CDR3 DNA,CDR3 protein,clone size,J gene,CDR3 length,V gene,D gene
TGTGCCAGCAGCTCGTCCGGGAGCAAGGTGTACTTC,CASSSSGSKVYF,NA,TRBJ2-5,12,TRBV7-2,NA
TGCGCCAGCAGTCGGGACCCGGGAGGTGGCTATGGCTACACCTTC,CASSRDPGGGYGYTF,NA,TRBJ1-2,15,TRBV10-2,NA
TGCGCCAGCAGCCCACAGGGGGCCGGGGAGCTGTTTTTT,CASSPQGAGELFF,NA,TRBJ2-2,13,TRBV5-1,TRBD1
TGTGCCAGCAGTTTTGAGGGGTATAATTCACCCCTCCACTTT,CASSFEGYNSPLHF,NA,TRBJ1-6,14,TRBV27,NA
TGTGCCAGCTCCGATCAACGAGGGACAGCCGAGCAGTACTTC,CASSDQRGTAEQYF,NA,TRBJ2-7,14,TRBV18,TRBD1
TGCGCCAGCAGCCAAGAACAAGGAGGGGAGCCCACAGATACGCAGTATTTT,CASSQEQGGEPTDTQYF,NA,TRBJ2-3,17,TRBV4-3,NA
TGTGCCAGCACCCAGATGGGGGGGAGGCAAGAGACCCAGTTCTTC,CASTQMGGRQETQFF,NA,TRBJ2-1,15,TRBV3-1,TRBD2
TGCAGTGCCCAGAGGACAGGGCTAACAGGCTACGAGCAGTACTTC,CSAQRTGLTGYEQYF,NA,TRBJ2-7,15,TRBV20-1,TRBD1
TGCAGTGCTAGGACTAGCGGGGTAGCGGGGCTCCCAGAGACCCAGTACTTC,CSARTSGVAGLPETQYF,few,TRBJ2-5,17,TRBV20-1,TRBD2
TGCAGTGCTGCAGAACTGGGACAGGGAACTAACTATGGCTACACCTTC,CSAAELGQGTNYGYTF,many,TRBJ1-2,16,TRBV20-1,TRBD1
TGTGCCTGGACTCAGCGGGGGGCGAGAGATACGCAGTATTTT,CAWTQRGARDTQYF,once,TRBJ2-3,14,TRBV30,TRBD2
TGTGCCAGCAGAGTTGGACCTGGAACCCAAGAGACCCAGTACTTC,CASRVGPGTQETQYF,NA,TRBJ2-5,15,TRBV12-3/TRBV12-4,NA
TGCAGTGCCAGCCGACTAGCGGGCTCCAATGAGCAGTACTTC,CSASRLAGSNEQYF,few,TRBJ2-5,14,TRBV20-1,TRBD2
TGTGCCAGCAGTTTAAGGATAGCGGGGGGCCACGAGCAGTACTTC,CASSLRIAGGHEQYF,NA,TRBJ2-7,15,TRBV28,TRBD2
TGTGCCAGCAGCCTTATTCCGTACAGGGGAAGTACCTACGAGCAGTACTTC,CASSLIPYRGSTYEQYF,NA,TRBJ2-7,17,TRBV5-5,TRBD1
TGTGCCAGCAGAGACGACAAACTAGGCTCCTACGAGCAGTACTTC,CASRDDKLGSYEQYF,NA,TRBJ2-7,15,TRBV27,NA